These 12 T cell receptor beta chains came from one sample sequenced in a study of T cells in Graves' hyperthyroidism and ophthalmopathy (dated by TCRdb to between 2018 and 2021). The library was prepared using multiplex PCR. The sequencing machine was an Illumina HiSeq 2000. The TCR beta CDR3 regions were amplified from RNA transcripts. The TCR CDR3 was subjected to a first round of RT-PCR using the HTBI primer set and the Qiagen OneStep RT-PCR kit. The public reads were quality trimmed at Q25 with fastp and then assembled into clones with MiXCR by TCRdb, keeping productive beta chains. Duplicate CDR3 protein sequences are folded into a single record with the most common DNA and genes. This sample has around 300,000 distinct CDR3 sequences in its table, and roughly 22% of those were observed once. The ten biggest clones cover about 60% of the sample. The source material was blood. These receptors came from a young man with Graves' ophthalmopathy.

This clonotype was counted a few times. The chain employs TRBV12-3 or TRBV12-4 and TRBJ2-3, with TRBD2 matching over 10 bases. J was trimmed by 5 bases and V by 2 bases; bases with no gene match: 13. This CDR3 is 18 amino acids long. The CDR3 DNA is TGTGCCAGCAGTTTAAGGGGTCCGCTAGCGGGAGAAGGAGATACGCAGTATTTT. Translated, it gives CASSLRGPLAGEGDTQYF.

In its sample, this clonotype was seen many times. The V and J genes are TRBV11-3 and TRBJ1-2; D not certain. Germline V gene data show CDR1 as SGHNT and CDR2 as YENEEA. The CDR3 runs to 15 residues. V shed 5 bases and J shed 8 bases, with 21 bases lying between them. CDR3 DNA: TGTGCCAGCAGCCGCAGCGGTGGCGGATTTTACGGCTACACCTTC. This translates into CASSRSGGGFYGYTF. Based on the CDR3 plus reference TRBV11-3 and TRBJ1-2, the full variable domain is EAGVVQSPRYKIIEKKQPVAFWCNPISGHNTLYWYLQNLGQGPELLIRYENEEAVDDSQLPKDRFSAERLKGVDSTLKIQPAELGDSAVYLCASSRSGGGFYGYTFGSGTRLTVV.

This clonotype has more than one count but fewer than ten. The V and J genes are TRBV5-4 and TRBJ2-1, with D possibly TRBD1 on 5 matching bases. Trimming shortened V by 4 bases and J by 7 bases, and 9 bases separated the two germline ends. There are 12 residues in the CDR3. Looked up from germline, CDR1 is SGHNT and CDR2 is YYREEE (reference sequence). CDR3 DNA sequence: TGTGCCAGCAGCGACAGAAGGAATGAGCAGTTCTTC. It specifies CASSDRRNEQFF.

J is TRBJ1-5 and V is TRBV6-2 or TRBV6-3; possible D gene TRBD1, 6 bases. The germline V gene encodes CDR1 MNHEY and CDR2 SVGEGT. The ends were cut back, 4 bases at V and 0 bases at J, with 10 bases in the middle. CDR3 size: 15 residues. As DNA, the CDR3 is TGTGCCAGCAGTTTAAGGGGGGGTAGCAATCAGCCCCAGCATTTT. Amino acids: CASSLRGGSNQPQHF.

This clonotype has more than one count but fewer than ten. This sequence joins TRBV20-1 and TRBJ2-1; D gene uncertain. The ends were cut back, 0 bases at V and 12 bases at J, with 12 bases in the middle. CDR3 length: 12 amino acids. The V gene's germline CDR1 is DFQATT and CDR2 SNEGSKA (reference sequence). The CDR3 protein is CSARELDLVQFF. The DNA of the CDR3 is TGCAGTGCTAGAGAGTTGGATTTAGTGCAGTTCTTC.

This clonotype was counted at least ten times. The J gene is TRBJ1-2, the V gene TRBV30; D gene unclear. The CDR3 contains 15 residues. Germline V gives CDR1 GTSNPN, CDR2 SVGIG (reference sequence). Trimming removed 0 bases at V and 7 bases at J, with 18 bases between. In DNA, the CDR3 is TGTGCCTGGAGTGTTAATGAACTCCTAGAGTCTGGCTACACCTTC. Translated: CAWSVNELLESGYTF.

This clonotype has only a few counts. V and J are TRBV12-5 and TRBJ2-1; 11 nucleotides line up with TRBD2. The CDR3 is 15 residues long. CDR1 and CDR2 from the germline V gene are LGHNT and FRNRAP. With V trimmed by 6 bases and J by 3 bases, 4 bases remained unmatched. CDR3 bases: TGTGCTAGTGGGTCCGGGACTAGCGGCTACAATGAGCAGTTCTTC. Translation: CASGSGTSGYNEQFF. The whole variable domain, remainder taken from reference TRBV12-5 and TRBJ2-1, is DARVTQTPRHKVTEMGQEVTMRCQPILGHNTVFWYRQTMMQGLELLAYFRNRAPLDDSGMPKDRFSAEMPDATLATLKIQPSEPRDSAVYFCASGSGTSGYNEQFFGPGTRLTVL.

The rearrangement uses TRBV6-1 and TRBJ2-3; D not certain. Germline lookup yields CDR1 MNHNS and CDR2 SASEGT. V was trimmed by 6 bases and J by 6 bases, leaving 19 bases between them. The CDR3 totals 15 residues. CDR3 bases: TGTGCCAGCAGGCTTACCTTGCTTCTCGGGGATACGCAGTATTTT. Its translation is CASRLTLLLGDTQYF.

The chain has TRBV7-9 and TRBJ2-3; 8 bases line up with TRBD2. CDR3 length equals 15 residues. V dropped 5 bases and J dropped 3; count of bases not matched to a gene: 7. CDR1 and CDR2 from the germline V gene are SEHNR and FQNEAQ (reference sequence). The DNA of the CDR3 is TGTGCCAGCAGCCAGAGCGGGAGAAGGACAGATACGCAGTATTTT. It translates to CASSQSGRRTDTQYF.

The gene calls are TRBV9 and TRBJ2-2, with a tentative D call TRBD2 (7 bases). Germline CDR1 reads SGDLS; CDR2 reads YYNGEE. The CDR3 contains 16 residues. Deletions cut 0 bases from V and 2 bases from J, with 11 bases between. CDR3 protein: CASSVDGGRNTGELFF. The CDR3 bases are TGTGCCAGCAGCGTAGACGGGGGGCGTAACACCGGGGAGCTGTTTTTT.

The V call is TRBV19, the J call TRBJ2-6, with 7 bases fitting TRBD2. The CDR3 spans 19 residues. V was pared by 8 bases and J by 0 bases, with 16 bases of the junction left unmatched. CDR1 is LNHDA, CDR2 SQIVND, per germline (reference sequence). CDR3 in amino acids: CASYSNLGGAYSGANVLTF. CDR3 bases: TGTGCCAGTTATTCAAACCTGGGAGGGGCCTACTCTGGGGCCAACGTCCTGACTTTC. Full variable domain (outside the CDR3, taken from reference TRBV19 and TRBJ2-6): DGGITQSPKYLFRKEGQNVTLSCEQNLNHDAMYWYRQDPGQGLRLIYYSQIVNDFQKGDIAEGYSVSREKKESFPLTVTSAQKNPTAFYLCASYSNLGGAYSGANVLTFGAGSRLTVL.

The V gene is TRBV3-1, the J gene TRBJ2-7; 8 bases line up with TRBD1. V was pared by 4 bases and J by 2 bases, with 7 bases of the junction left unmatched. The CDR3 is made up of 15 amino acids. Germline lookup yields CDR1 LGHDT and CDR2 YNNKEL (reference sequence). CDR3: CASSPRQGRTYEQYF. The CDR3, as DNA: TGTGCCAGCAGCCCCCGACAGGGGAGGACCTACGAGCAGTACTTC.